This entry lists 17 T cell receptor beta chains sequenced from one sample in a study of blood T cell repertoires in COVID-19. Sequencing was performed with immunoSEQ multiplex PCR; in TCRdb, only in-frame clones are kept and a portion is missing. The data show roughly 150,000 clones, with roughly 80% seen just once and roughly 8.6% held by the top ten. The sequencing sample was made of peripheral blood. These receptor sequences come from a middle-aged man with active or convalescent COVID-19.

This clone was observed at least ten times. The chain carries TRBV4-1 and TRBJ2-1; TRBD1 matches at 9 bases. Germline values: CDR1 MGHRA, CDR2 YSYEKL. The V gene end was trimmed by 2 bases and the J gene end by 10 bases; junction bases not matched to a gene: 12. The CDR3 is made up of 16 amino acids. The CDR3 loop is CASSQQTGGPSLEQFF. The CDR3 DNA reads TGCGCCAGCAGCCAACAAACAGGGGGCCCCTCGTTGGAGCAGTTCTTC.

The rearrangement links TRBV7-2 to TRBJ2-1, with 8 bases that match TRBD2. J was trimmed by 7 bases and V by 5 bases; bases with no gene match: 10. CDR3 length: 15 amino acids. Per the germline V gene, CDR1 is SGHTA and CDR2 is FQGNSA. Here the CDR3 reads CASSLERGLRNEQFF. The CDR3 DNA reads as TGTGCCAGCAGCCTCGAGCGGGGGCTCCGAAATGAGCAGTTCTTC.

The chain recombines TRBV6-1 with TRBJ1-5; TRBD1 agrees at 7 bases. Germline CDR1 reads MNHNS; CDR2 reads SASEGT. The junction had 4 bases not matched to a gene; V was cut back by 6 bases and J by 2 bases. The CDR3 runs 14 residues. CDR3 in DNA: TGTGCCAGCAGATCTGACAGGGGCAATCAGCCCCAGCATTTT. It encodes CASRSDRGNQPQHF.

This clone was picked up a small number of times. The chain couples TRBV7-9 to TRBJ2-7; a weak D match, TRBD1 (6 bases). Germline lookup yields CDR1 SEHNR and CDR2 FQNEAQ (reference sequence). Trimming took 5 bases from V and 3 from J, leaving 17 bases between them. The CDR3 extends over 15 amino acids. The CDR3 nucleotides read TGTGCCAGCAGCCCACAAGTACAGGGCTTCTACGAGCAGTACTTC. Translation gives CASSPQVQGFYEQYF.

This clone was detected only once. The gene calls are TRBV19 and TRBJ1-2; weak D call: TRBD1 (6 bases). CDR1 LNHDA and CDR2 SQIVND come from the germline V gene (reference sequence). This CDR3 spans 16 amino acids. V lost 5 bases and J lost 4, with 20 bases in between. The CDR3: CASSPSPSDSSYGYTF. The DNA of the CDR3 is TGTGCCAGTAGTCCCTCCCCCTCGGACAGCTCCTATGGCTACACCTTC.

Written as DNA, the CDR3 is TGTGCCAGCAGCTTAGAGGGTGGGAGATCGCAGTATTTT. Amino acids: CASSLEGGRSQYF. The chain joins TRBV7-3 to TRBJ2-3; a possible D gene is TRBD2 (5 bases). This CDR3 comprises 13 residues. Trimming pared 2 bases from V and 10 bases from J, leaving 13 bases between. The V gene's germline CDR1 is SGHTA and CDR2 FQGTGA.

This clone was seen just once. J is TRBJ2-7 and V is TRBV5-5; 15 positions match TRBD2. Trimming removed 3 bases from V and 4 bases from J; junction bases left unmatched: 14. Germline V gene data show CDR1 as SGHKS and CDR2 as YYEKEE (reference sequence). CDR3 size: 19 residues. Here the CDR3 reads CASSWTGTSGGSLWYEQYF. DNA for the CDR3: TGTGCCAGCAGCTGGACCGGGACTAGCGGGGGGAGCCTTTGGTACGAGCAGTACTTC.

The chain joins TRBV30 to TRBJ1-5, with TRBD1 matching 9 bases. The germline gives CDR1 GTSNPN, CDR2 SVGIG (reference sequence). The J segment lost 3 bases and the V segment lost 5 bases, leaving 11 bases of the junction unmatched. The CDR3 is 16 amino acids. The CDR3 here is CAWGTGLGIDNQPQHF. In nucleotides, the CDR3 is TGTGCCTGGGGGACAGGGCTTGGGATAGACAATCAGCCCCAGCATTTT.

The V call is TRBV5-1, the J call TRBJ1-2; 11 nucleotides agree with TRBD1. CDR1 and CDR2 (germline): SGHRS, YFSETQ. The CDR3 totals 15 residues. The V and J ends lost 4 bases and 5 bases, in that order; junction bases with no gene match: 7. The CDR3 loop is CASSPGQGARYGYTF. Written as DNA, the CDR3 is TGCGCCAGCAGCCCCGGACAGGGGGCTCGGTATGGCTACACCTTC.

The CDR3 DNA sequence: TGTGCCACCAGTGCGACAGGGGAGAACTATGGCTACACCTTC. This gives the protein CATSATGENYGYTF. The gene calls are TRBV24-1 and TRBJ1-2; 8 nucleotides match TRBD1. The CDR3 loop spans 14 amino acids. Germline V gene sequence: CDR1 KGHDR, CDR2 SFDVKD. With 5 bases clipped from V and 2 bases from J, the junction kept 3 bases outside the gene matches.

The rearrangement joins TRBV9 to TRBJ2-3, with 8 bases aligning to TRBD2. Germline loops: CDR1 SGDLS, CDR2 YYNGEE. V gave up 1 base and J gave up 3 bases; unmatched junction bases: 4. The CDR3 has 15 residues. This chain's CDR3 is CASSVRGTRTDTQYF. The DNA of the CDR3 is TGTGCCAGCAGCGTAAGGGGGACTAGAACAGATACGCAGTATTTT.

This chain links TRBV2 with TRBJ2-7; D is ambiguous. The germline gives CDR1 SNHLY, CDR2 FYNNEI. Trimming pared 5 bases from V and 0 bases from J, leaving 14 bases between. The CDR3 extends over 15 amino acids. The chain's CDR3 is CASSPLRSLSYEQYF. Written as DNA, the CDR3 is TGTGCCAGCAGTCCCTTGAGGTCCCTCTCCTACGAGCAGTACTTC.

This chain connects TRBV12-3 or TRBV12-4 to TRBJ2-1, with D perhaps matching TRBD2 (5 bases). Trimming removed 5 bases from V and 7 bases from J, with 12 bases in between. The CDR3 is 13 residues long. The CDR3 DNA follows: TGTGCCAGCAGTCCTCTCGGCGGGAATGAGCAGTTCTTC. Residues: CASSPLGGNEQFF.

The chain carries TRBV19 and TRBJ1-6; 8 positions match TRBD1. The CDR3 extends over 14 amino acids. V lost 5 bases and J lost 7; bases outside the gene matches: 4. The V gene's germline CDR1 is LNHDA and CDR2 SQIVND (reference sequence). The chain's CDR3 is CASSSRQGNSPLHF. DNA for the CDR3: TGTGCCAGTAGTTCGAGACAGGGGAATTCACCCCTCCACTTT. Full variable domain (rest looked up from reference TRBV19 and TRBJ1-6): DGGITQSPKYLFRKEGQNVTLSCEQNLNHDAMYWYRQDPGQGLRLIYYSQIVNDFQKGDIAEGYSVSREKKESFPLTVTSAQKNPTAFYLCASSSRQGNSPLHFGNGTRLTVT.

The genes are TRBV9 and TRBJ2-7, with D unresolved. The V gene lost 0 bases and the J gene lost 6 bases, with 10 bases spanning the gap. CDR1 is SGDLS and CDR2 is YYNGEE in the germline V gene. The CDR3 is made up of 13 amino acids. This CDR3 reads CASSVGLQTEQYF. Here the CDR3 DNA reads TGTGCCAGCAGCGTAGGGCTTCAAACCGAGCAGTACTTC.

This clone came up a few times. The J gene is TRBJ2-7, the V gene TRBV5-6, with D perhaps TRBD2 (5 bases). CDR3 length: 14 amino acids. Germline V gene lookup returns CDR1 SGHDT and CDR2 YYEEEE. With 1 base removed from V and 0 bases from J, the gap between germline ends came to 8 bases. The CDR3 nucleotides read TGTGCCAGCAGCTTGAGCGGAAGCTCCTACGAGCAGTACTTC. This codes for CASSLSGSSYEQYF.

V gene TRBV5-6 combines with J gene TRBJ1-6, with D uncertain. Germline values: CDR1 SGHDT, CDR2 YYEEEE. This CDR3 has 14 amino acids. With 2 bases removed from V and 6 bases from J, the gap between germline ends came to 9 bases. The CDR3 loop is CASSLGLINSPLHF. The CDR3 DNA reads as TGTGCCAGCAGCTTAGGACTCATTAATTCACCCCTCCACTTT.